The 6 T cell receptor beta chains in this list originate from one sample, sequenced in a study of patients and donors after allogeneic stem cell transplantation. MiXCR, run by TCRdb on the RT-PCR reads, gives a single entry per CDR3 protein. This sample has under 170,000 distinct CDR3 sequences, with over 35% found just once. Input material: blood, either unsorted or a sorted T cell fraction (not recorded which). These TCRs come from a human donor who was either an allogeneic HSCT recipient or a stem cell or donor lymphocyte infusion donor (not recorded which). It is not recorded whose cells these are; they may come from a transplant donor.

This clonotype has just a few counts. The gene calls are TRBV5-1 and TRBJ1-5, with a tentative D call TRBD1 (5 bases). The germline V gene encodes CDR1 SGHRS and CDR2 YFSETQ. Between the trimmed V and J ends, which lost 4 bases and 5 bases, there was a span of 16 bases. The CDR3 runs 15 residues. DNA of the CDR3: TGCGCCAGCAGCCTGAGCGGGGCATTGGATCAGCCCCAGCATTTT. It codes for CASSLSGALDQPQHF. Supplemented by reference TRBV5-1 and TRBJ1-5, the full variable domain reads KAGVTQTPRYLIKTRGQQVTLSCSPISGHRSVSWYQQTPGQGLQFLFEYFSETQRNKGNFPGRFSGRQFSNSRSEMNVSTLELGDSALYLCASSLSGALDQPQHFGDGTRLSIL.

The V and J genes are TRBV27 and TRBJ2-5; possible D gene TRBD1, 6 bases. This CDR3 has 14 amino acids. CDR1 is MNHEY, CDR2 SMNVEV, per germline (reference sequence). V lost 5 bases and J lost 5, with 15 bases in between. CDR3 sequence: CASSTQGRRETQYF. CDR3 nucleotides: TGTGCCAGCAGTACACAGGGAAGGCGGGAGACCCAGTACTTC.

There are a few counts of this clonotype. The CDR3 here is CASSFFGTTNTEAFF. The DNA for the CDR3 is TGTGCCAGCAGCTTTTTTGGCACGACGAACACTGAAGCTTTCTTT. This sequence joins TRBV5-5 and TRBJ1-1; D gene unclear. V was clipped by 2 bases and J by 1 base, with 12 bases between them. Per the germline V gene, CDR1 is SGHKS and CDR2 is YYEKEE (reference sequence). The CDR3 sequence is 15 residues long.

This sequence joins TRBV13 and TRBJ2-1; 8 bases line up with TRBD2. This CDR3 contains 15 residues. CDR1 and CDR2 (germline): PRHDT, FYEKMQ (reference sequence). J was trimmed by 4 bases and V by 3 bases; bases with no gene match: 5. The CDR3 region is CASSFPSGGYNEQFF. CDR3 sequence (DNA): TGTGCCAGCAGCTTCCCCAGCGGGGGTTACAATGAGCAGTTCTTC.

The chain has TRBV5-4 and TRBJ2-2; 7 bases agree with TRBD1. There are 13 residues in the CDR3. The germline CDR1 and CDR2 sequences are SGHNT and YYREEE (reference sequence). V gave up 4 bases and J gave up 5 bases; unmatched junction bases: 2. CDR3 bases: TGTGCCAGCAGCGTGACAGGGACCGGGGAGCTGTTTTTT. Amino acids: CASSVTGTGELFF.

There are a few counts of this clonotype. The gene calls are TRBV11-2 and TRBJ1-4, with D hard to call. Deletions cut 2 bases from V and 4 bases from J, with 8 bases between. CDR1 is SGHAT, CDR2 FQNNGV, per germline. This CDR3 has 14 residues. The CDR3 DNA reads as TGTGCCAGCAGCTTAACATCAGTTAATGAAAAACTGTTTTTT. Amino acid sequence: CASSLTSVNEKLFF. The full variable domain, in which reference TRBV11-2 and TRBJ1-4 provide the parts outside the CDR3, is EAGVAQSPRYKIIEKRQSVAFWCNPISGHATLYWYQQILGQGPKLLIQFQNNGVVDDSQLPKDRFSAERLKGVDSTLKIQPAKLEDSAVYLCASSLTSVNEKLFFGSGTQLSVL.